Presented here are 26 T cell receptor beta chains from one specimen sequenced in a study of blood T cell repertoires in COVID-19 (dated by TCRdb to between 2020 and 2021). The library was obtained by the immunoSEQ multiplex PCR assay. TCRdb provides this immuneACCESS table in a form limited to in-frame rearrangements. Some clones are lacking; in checked studies, under half of them reflect an unresolved V gene, and why the rest are absent is not known. Recorded for this sample are hundreds of thousands of clones; 70% to 90% of them occurred a single time. The leading ten clones occupy 3.1% of the sample. Material for sequencing was PBMCs or T cells enriched from blood (not recorded which). The receptors originated from a woman aged 45-65 years in a cohort exposed to, infected with or recovered from COVID-19 (not recorded which).

The CDR3 nucleotides are TGCGCCAGCAGCGACCTAGCGGGGGGGTCGGCAGATACGCAGTATTTT. Amino acids: CASSDLAGGSADTQYF. This chain connects TRBV5-1 to TRBJ2-3, with 12 positions matching TRBD2. J lost 4 bases, V lost 4 bases, and 7 bases had no gene match. CDR1 is SGHRS and CDR2 is YFSETQ in the germline V gene. This CDR3 has 16 residues.

The rearrangement uses TRBV2 and TRBJ1-5; unclear D gene. Germline V CDR1 and CDR2: SNHLY, FYNNEI. V lost 4 bases and J lost 6, with 10 bases in between. The CDR3 has 13 residues. The CDR3 sequence: CASSAQVFQPQHF. The CDR3 DNA reads TGTGCCAGCAGTGCGCAGGTTTTTCAGCCCCAGCATTTT.

The rearrangement uses TRBV10-3 and TRBJ1-2, with D hard to call. Trimming took off 3 bases at V and 1 base at J, with 6 bases between the two ends. Germline CDR1 reads ENHRY; CDR2 reads SYGVKD. This CDR3 comprises 13 residues. In DNA form, the CDR3 reads TGTGCCATCAGTGAACCCAGTAACTATGGCTACACCTTC. This translates into CAISEPSNYGYTF.

This chain links TRBV29-1 with TRBJ2-1, with 11 bases lining up with TRBD1. In germline, CDR1 is SQVTM, CDR2 ANQGSEA. Trimming took 6 bases from V and 3 from J; bases not matched to a gene: 4. The CDR3 runs to 14 residues. CDR3 protein: CSVAGTGGYNEQFF. For the CDR3, the DNA is TGCAGCGTGGCCGGGACAGGGGGCTACAATGAGCAGTTCTTC.

The rearrangement joins TRBV19 to TRBJ1-2; perhaps TRBD1 as D (5 bases). Trimming left V 10 bases short and J 0 bases short, with 21 bases between. The CDR3 runs to 16 residues. From germline, CDR1 is LNHDA and CDR2 SQIVND (reference sequence). The CDR3 sequence is CATTWGGSGANYGYTF. As DNA, the CDR3 is TGTGCCACTACCTGGGGGGGGAGTGGAGCTAACTATGGCTACACCTTC.

V and J are TRBV4-2 and TRBJ2-3; possibly TRBD2 for D (6 bases). The germline V gene has CDR1 LGHNA and CDR2 YNFKEQ. The CDR3 runs 15 residues. V was cut by 1 base and J by 6 bases, with 14 bases left in between. CDR3 protein: CASSQAGTAGDTQYF. The CDR3 bases are TGTGCCAGCAGCCAAGCCGGGACTGCAGGGGATACGCAGTATTTT.

This chain links TRBV7-8 with TRBJ2-1; 8 nucleotides agree with TRBD1. This CDR3 spans 14 amino acids. The germline V gene encodes CDR1 SGHVS and CDR2 FQNEAQ. Trimming cost V 5 bases and J 12 bases; bases outside gene matches: 12. The CDR3 coding sequence is TGTGCCAGCAGCCCGACGAACGACAGGGGAAGGCAGTTCTTC. Translation: CASSPTNDRGRQFF.

The chain uses TRBV6-2 or TRBV6-3 and TRBJ1-2; the D gene is possibly TRBD1 (5 bases). This CDR3 is 13 amino acids long. Germline CDR1 and CDR2: MNHEY and SVGEGT. V lost 2 bases and J lost 6, with 10 bases in between. CDR3 bases: TGTGCCAGCAGTTACGAATGGGGCAATGGCTACACCTTC. It is translated as CASSYEWGNGYTF.

This rearrangement joins TRBV9 to TRBJ2-7; TRBD1 agrees at 12 bases. The CDR3 is made up of 15 amino acids. Trimming cost V 1 base and J 7 bases; bases outside gene matches: 6. Germline V gives CDR1 SGDLS, CDR2 YYNGEE. CDR3 in amino acids: CASSVTGQGAGEQYF. The CDR3 DNA is TGTGCCAGCAGCGTAACGGGACAGGGGGCGGGGGAGCAGTACTTC.

CDR3 coding DNA: TGTGCCAGCAGTTCGGGTGTAAATAATGAAAAACTGTTTTTT. As protein: CASSSGVNNEKLFF. This sequence joins TRBV28 and TRBJ1-4, with unresolved D. This CDR3 comprises 14 residues. Germline-derived CDR1 and CDR2 are MDHEN and SYDVKM. Trimming left V 4 bases short and J 4 bases short, with 10 bases between. Using reference TRBV28 and TRBJ1-4 for the parts outside the CDR3, the full variable domain is DVKVTQSSRYLVKRTGEKVFLECVQDMDHENMFWYRQDPGLGLRLIYFSYDVKMKEKGDIPEGYSVSREKKERFSLILESASTNQTSMYLCASSSGVNNEKLFFGSGTQLSVL.

This clone is a singleton in its sample. The chain uses TRBV5-1 and TRBJ2-3, with TRBD1 as a possible D gene (5 bases). The CDR3 totals 15 residues. Trimming removed 2 bases at V and 0 bases at J, with 10 bases between. CDR1 is SGHRS, CDR2 YFSETQ, per germline. The CDR3 region is CASSFKGSSTDTQYF. In nucleotides, the CDR3 is TGCGCCAGCAGCTTCAAGGGGTCTAGCACAGATACGCAGTATTTT.

V is TRBV19 and J is TRBJ1-2; D remains unclear. From germline, CDR1 is LNHDA and CDR2 SQIVND (reference sequence). CDR3 size: 12 residues. Trimming took off 9 bases at V and 4 bases at J, with 12 bases between the two ends. The CDR3 bases are TGTGCCAGCTCCCCCCGGGGCTATGGCTACACCTTC. Translating gives CASSPRGYGYTF.

This clone came up a few times. The J gene is TRBJ1-5, the V gene TRBV5-6; weak D call: TRBD1 (5 bases). Per the germline V gene, CDR1 is SGHDT and CDR2 is YYEEEE. The V gene lost 5 bases and the J gene lost 4 bases, with 16 bases spanning the gap. CDR3 length: 15 amino acids. CDR3 region: CASSGPGGTNQPQHF. The CDR3 DNA is TGTGCCAGCAGTGGTCCCGGGGGTACGAATCAGCCCCAGCATTTT.

V usage is TRBV9 and J usage is TRBJ1-1; the D gene is possibly TRBD1 (6 bases). The germline V and J ends were trimmed by 0 bases and 0 bases, with 9 bases remaining between them. Germline CDR1 is SGDLS and CDR2 is YYNGEE. The CDR3 extends over 15 amino acids. The CDR3 nucleotides read TGTGCCAGCAGCGTAGGGGGACAAATGAACACTGAAGCTTTCTTT. Translated: CASSVGGQMNTEAFF.

The chain is built from TRBV10-2 and TRBJ1-4; 7 bases map to TRBD1. The CDR3 is 15 amino acids. Germline V lookup: CDR1 WSHSY, CDR2 SAAADI. V gave up 8 bases and J gave up 2 bases; unmatched junction bases: 8. The CDR3 loop reads CASSEQGSTNEKLFF. The DNA of the CDR3 is TGCGCCAGCTCTGAACAGGGGTCCACTAATGAAAAACTGTTTTTT.

The genes are TRBV27 and TRBJ1-1; 8 nucleotides agree with TRBD1. The junction had 14 bases not matched to a gene; V was cut back by 6 bases and J by 5 bases. Germline V CDR1 and CDR2: MNHEY, SMNVEV (reference sequence). CDR3 length: 16 residues. Here the CDR3 DNA reads TGTGCCAGCAGCCAAAACAGGGGGAATGCGTTGACTGAAGCTTTCTTT. Its translation: CASSQNRGNALTEAFF.

In this sample, this clone turned up once. The gene calls are TRBV19 and TRBJ1-2; 7 bases agree with TRBD1. J lost 7 bases, V lost 9 bases, and 20 bases had no gene match. Germline loops: CDR1 LNHDA, CDR2 SQIVND (reference sequence). The CDR3 is 16 residues long. The CDR3 region has the DNA TGTGCCAGCAACGTCGGGTGGGGGGACAGCGGACTTGGCTACACCTTC. Amino acids: CASNVGWGDSGLGYTF. The whole variable domain, filled in from reference TRBV19 and TRBJ1-2, reads DGGITQSPKYLFRKEGQNVTLSCEQNLNHDAMYWYRQDPGQGLRLIYYSQIVNDFQKGDIAEGYSVSREKKESFPLTVTSAQKNPTAFYLCASNVGWGDSGLGYTFGSGTRLTVV.

The chain recombines TRBV4-3 with TRBJ1-2; D might be TRBD1 (6 bases). The CDR3 has 14 amino acids. Germline V lookup: CDR1 LGHNA, CDR2 YSLEER. V dropped 6 bases and J dropped 5 bases, with 16 bases sitting between them. This chain's CDR3 is CASSTGKGNYGYTF. Written as DNA, the CDR3 is TGCGCCAGCAGTACAGGGAAAGGGAATTATGGCTACACCTTC.

J is TRBJ2-2 and V is TRBV11-2; 8 positions match TRBD1. This CDR3 has 17 residues. Trimming took 5 bases from V and 4 from J; bases not matched to a gene: 12. Germline V gene sequence: CDR1 SGHAT, CDR2 FQNNGV. The CDR3 DNA sequence: TGTGCCAGCAGCCCCACCCTGGACAGGGACTCCACCGGGGAGCTGTTTTTT. Its translation is CASSPTLDRDSTGELFF.

The chain employs TRBV4-3 and TRBJ2-2; 7 bases agree with TRBD1. V gave up 5 bases and J gave up 1 base; unmatched junction bases: 4. This CDR3 is built from 15 residues. CDR1 LGHNA and CDR2 YSLEER come from the germline V gene. The CDR3 loop reads CASSWGQQNTGELFF. CDR3 in DNA: TGCGCCAGCAGCTGGGGACAGCAGAACACCGGGGAGCTGTTTTTT.

This clone was counted between two and nine times. The chain recombines TRBV19 with TRBJ2-7; 7 positions match TRBD2. Per germline, CDR1 LNHDA and CDR2 SQIVND (reference sequence). This CDR3 has 14 residues. With 5 bases clipped from V and 2 bases from J, the junction kept 6 bases outside the gene matches. The CDR3 DNA is TGTGCCAGTAGTCATACTAGCGAGCCCTACGAGCAGTACTTC. Translating gives CASSHTSEPYEQYF.

V is TRBV5-6 and J is TRBJ1-2, with no clear D. The CDR3 totals 14 residues. Germline CDR1 SGHDT, CDR2 YYEEEE. The V end was cut by 3 bases, the J end by 0 bases, with 9 bases between. This chain's CDR3 is CASSSKGANYGYTF. The CDR3 DNA reads as TGTGCCAGCAGCTCCAAGGGAGCTAACTATGGCTACACCTTC.

This clone appeared a single time. CDR3 sequence reads: CASSLPGQGVEAFF. CDR3 bases: TGTGCCAGCAGCCTACCGGGACAGGGAGTAGAAGCTTTCTTT. The chain combines TRBV28 with TRBJ1-1, with 9 nucleotides matching TRBD1. The CDR3 is 14 residues long. The germline V gene encodes CDR1 MDHEN and CDR2 SYDVKM. The J segment lost 8 bases and the V segment lost 6 bases, leaving 10 bases of the junction unmatched.

V usage is TRBV6-2 or TRBV6-3 and J usage is TRBJ1-1; D unclear. The V end lost 0 bases, the J end lost 5 bases, and 10 bases lay between the germline ends. The CDR3 loop spans 14 amino acids. Germline V gene sequence: CDR1 MNHEY, CDR2 SVGEGT. CDR3 nucleotides: TGTGCCAGCAGTTACTCGAGGGAGGCGACTGAAGCTTTCTTT. Its translation is CASSYSREATEAFF.

The rearrangement links TRBV14 to TRBJ1-1; D is unclear. Germline V gives CDR1 SGHDN, CDR2 FVKESK. The CDR3 consists of 14 residues. The ends were cut back, 4 bases at V and 1 base at J, with 10 bases in the middle. The CDR3 sequence: CASSRWSGNTEAFF. For the CDR3, the DNA is TGTGCCAGCAGCCGGTGGTCAGGGAACACTGAAGCTTTCTTT.

CDR3 sequence (DNA): TGCGCCAGCAGTGATGGGTTGAGAATAGCGGTAAGCGAGCAGTACTTC. Its translation: CASSDGLRIAVSEQYF. The chain couples TRBV10-1 to TRBJ2-7; D possibly corresponds to TRBD2 (6 bases). V lost 3 bases to trimming and J lost 6 bases, with 21 bases between them. The CDR3 has 16 amino acids. Per germline, CDR1 WNHNN and CDR2 SYGVQD (reference sequence).